Given below is one TCR beta chain in context. Its matching antigen is unknown. Germline CDR1 LGHNA, CDR2 YSLEER. V shed 0 bases and J shed 0 bases, with 8 bases lying between them. The CDR3 runs 15 residues. This record comes from a study of cytomegalovirus exposure and HLA in healthy donors. Whole-study context: In a later analysis, the 100 to 150 validation repertoires were reported to have used the same platform as the 550 to 850 first-cohort repertoires. Study conclusions and caveats: Cytomegalovirus association was assigned to about 180 TCR beta chains.

Sequencing used immunoSEQ multiplex PCR; TCRdb keeps in-frame clones, though not all of them. This table holds about 110,000 clones, 88% found once. The receptor's source is a woman younger than 35 in good health and CMV-seropositive. V is TRBV4-3 and J is TRBJ1-1; D is undetermined. Sequencing was carried out using PBMCs. CDR3 amino acids: CASSQERGMNTEAFF. CDR3 DNA sequence: TGCGCCAGCAGCCAAGAACGCGGAATGAACACTGAAGCTTTCTTT.